This record covers a single T cell receptor (beta chain). This specimen belongs to a study of shared clonotypes between healthy human individuals. Sequencing used immunoSEQ multiplex PCR; TCRdb keeps in-frame clones, though not all of them. The sample records approximately 2,200,000 clones, roughly 91% being singletons. The naive CD8 fraction comprised CD45RO-negative cells positively selected for CCR7 and excluded terminally differentiated effector memory CD45RA+ cells. The sequenced material came from naive CD8+ T cells from PBMCs. This clonotype was sampled from a man younger than 30 in good health. Some clones in this sample may be carry-over from other donors' samples.

CDR3 residues: CSVEGGQTGGYTF. The CDR3 nucleotides are TGCAGCGTTGAAGGGGGGCAGACTGGTGGCTACACCTTC. V and J are TRBV29-1 and TRBJ1-2, with a weak D call TRBD1 (6 bases). V lost 1 base and J lost 7, with 13 bases in between. CDR1 and CDR2 (germline): SQVTM, ANQGSEA. The CDR3 sequence is 13 residues long.